A single sample is the source of the 20 T cell receptor beta chains below, sequenced in a study of T cells in localized non-small cell lung cancer. Some clones are missing from TCRdb's copy, which holds only in-frame ones; the method was immunoSEQ multiplex PCR. The sample yields about 26,000 clones, more than 75% seen once. Specimen: peripheral blood, collected before any cancer treatment. The receptors originated from a woman aged 40-69 years with stage I lung adenocarcinoma.

This clone was seen a handful of times. V and J are TRBV5-4 and TRBJ2-1; 9 nucleotides align to TRBD1. The CDR3 totals 14 residues. Germline CDR1 is SGHNT and CDR2 is YYREEE (reference sequence). Trimming removed 0 bases from V and 8 bases from J; junction bases left unmatched: 3. This CDR3 reads CASSLVGQGHEQFF. CDR3 DNA: TGTGCCAGCAGCTTGGTGGGACAGGGCCATGAGCAGTTCTTC.

This rearrangement joins TRBV7-3 to TRBJ1-3; TRBD1 is a possible D gene (5 bases). V shed 5 bases and J shed 0 bases, with 14 bases lying between them. The V gene's germline CDR1 is SGHTA and CDR2 FQGTGA. The CDR3 totals 16 residues. CDR3 in DNA: TGTGCCAGCAGCCGATCAGGGCCCCACTCTGGAAACACCATATATTTT. It translates to CASSRSGPHSGNTIYF.

This clone has only a few counts. The chain employs TRBV9 and TRBJ1-1; D remains unclear. Germline assignment: CDR1 SGDLS and CDR2 YYNGEE. The ends were cut back, 6 bases at V and 5 bases at J, with 17 bases in the middle. The CDR3 loop spans 14 amino acids. The CDR3 DNA reads as TGTGCCAGCACTCCAAGTCTTGGGAGGACTGAAGCTTTCTTT. It encodes CASTPSLGRTEAFF.

The chain has TRBV25-1 and TRBJ1-2; no definite D call. Trimming stripped 2 bases from V and 4 bases from J, with 5 bases between. Germline V CDR1 and CDR2: MGHDK, SYGVNS. The CDR3 is 12 amino acids. Here the CDR3 reads CASSEQFYGYTF. CDR3 coding DNA: TGTGCCAGCAGTGAACAGTTCTATGGCTACACCTTC.

The J gene is TRBJ1-1, the V gene TRBV6-5; D gene unclear. Trimming stripped 6 bases from V and 0 bases from J, with 8 bases between. The CDR3 length is 13 residues. The germline V gene encodes CDR1 MNHEY and CDR2 SVGAGI. Written as DNA, the CDR3 is TGTGCCAGCAGGGAATTCGTGAACACTGAAGCTTTCTTT. It specifies CASREFVNTEAFF.

The chain recombines TRBV11-2 with TRBJ2-3, with TRBD2 as a possible D gene (6 bases). Germline V gives CDR1 SGHAT, CDR2 FQNNGV. V was trimmed by 1 base and J by 2 bases, leaving 10 bases between them. The CDR3 contains 15 residues. In DNA form, the CDR3 reads TGTGCCAGCAGCTTAGGGGACTTCGACACAGATACGCAGTATTTT. The encoded protein is CASSLGDFDTDTQYF.

This chain joins TRBV27 and TRBJ2-7, with 9 nucleotides matching TRBD1. The ends lost 4 bases at V and 2 bases at J; junction bases unmatched: 6. Germline CDR1 reads MNHEY; CDR2 reads SMNVEV (reference sequence). The CDR3 covers 15 residues. The CDR3: CASSSSQGAAYEQYF. CDR3 DNA sequence: TGTGCCAGCAGTTCTTCACAGGGGGCAGCCTACGAGCAGTACTTC.

V usage is TRBV18 and J usage is TRBJ1-6; 10 bases match TRBD1. The CDR3 is 16 amino acids. The trim removed 6 bases at V and 11 bases at J, leaving 13 bases unmatched. Germline loops: CDR1 KGHSH, CDR2 LQKENI. CDR3 sequence reads: CASSQASGQGNAPLHF. CDR3 nucleotide sequence: TGTGCCAGCTCGCAGGCCTCGGGACAGGGGAATGCACCCCTCCACTTT.

The V and J genes are TRBV10-3 and TRBJ1-1; no reliable D call. This CDR3 contains 14 residues. Trimming pared 7 bases from V and 4 bases from J, leaving 16 bases between. Looked up from germline, CDR1 is ENHRY and CDR2 is SYGVKD. The CDR3 nucleotides are TGTGCCATCACTGGGGTGAGGAAGGGCACTGAAGCTTTCTTT. Residues: CAITGVRKGTEAFF.

This clone was recorded a few times. V is TRBV7-2 and J is TRBJ2-5; 12 bases match TRBD2. Germline CDR1 and CDR2: SGHTA and FQGNSA. V shed 2 bases and J 5 bases; nucleotides not matched to a gene: 6. The CDR3 is made up of 16 amino acids. The CDR3 DNA reads TGTGCCAGCAGCTTACTCTCTAGCGGGGGGGTGGAGACCCAGTACTTC. The encoded protein is CASSLLSSGGVETQYF.

V usage is TRBV6-5 and J usage is TRBJ2-3, with 9 bases aligning to TRBD2. This CDR3 contains 14 residues. Trimming took 4 bases from V and 4 from J; bases not matched to a gene: 3. CDR1 and CDR2 from the germline V gene are MNHEY and SVGAGI. CDR3 bases: TGTGCCAGCAGTTTCGCGGGGGGGCCAGATACGCAGTATTTT. Translating it yields CASSFAGGPDTQYF.

The chain recombines TRBV19 with TRBJ1-1; TRBD1 matches at 7 bases. Trimming took 4 bases from V and 2 from J; bases not matched to a gene: 10. Per germline, CDR1 LNHDA and CDR2 SQIVND (reference sequence). The CDR3 extends over 16 amino acids. CDR3 amino acids: CASSKRQGGFNTEAFF. For the CDR3, the DNA is TGTGCCAGTAGTAAAAGACAGGGTGGGTTTAACACTGAAGCTTTCTTT. The complete variable domain, with remaining parts taken from reference TRBV19 and TRBJ1-1, reads DGGITQSPKYLFRKEGQNVTLSCEQNLNHDAMYWYRQDPGQGLRLIYYSQIVNDFQKGDIAEGYSVSREKKESFPLTVTSAQKNPTAFYLCASSKRQGGFNTEAFFGQGTRLTVV.

The chain carries TRBV27 and TRBJ1-1; no reliable D call. CDR1 and CDR2 from the germline V gene are MNHEY and SMNVEV (reference sequence). There are 14 residues in the CDR3. Deletions cut 6 bases from V and 1 base from J, with 12 bases between. The CDR3 region has the DNA TGTGCCAGCAGCGAGCAGGCATGGAACACTGAAGCTTTCTTT. Translating gives CASSEQAWNTEAFF.

The V gene is TRBV2, the J gene TRBJ2-3; D tentatively reads TRBD1 or TRBD2 (5 bases each). Germline CDR1 and CDR2: SNHLY and FYNNEI. V gave up 5 bases and J gave up 0 bases, with 12 bases separating them. The CDR3 is 15 amino acids. The CDR3 protein is CASSRDLPSTDTQYF. CDR3 bases: TGTGCCAGCAGTAGGGACCTACCCAGCACAGATACGCAGTATTTT.

This chain connects TRBV5-6 to TRBJ1-2; D is ambiguous. Germline V gene data show CDR1 as SGHDT and CDR2 as YYEEEE. V was trimmed by 0 bases and J by 3 bases, leaving 12 bases between them. The CDR3 sequence is 15 residues long. CDR3 loop: CASSLVSGIYYGYTF. In DNA, the CDR3 is TGTGCCAGCAGCTTGGTCTCGGGGATTTACTATGGCTACACCTTC.

The chain links TRBV7-9 to TRBJ1-1, with D hard to call. This CDR3 is 13 amino acids long. In germline, CDR1 is SEHNR, CDR2 FQNEAQ (reference sequence). The V and J ends lost 10 bases and 0 bases respectively, with 12 bases between them. DNA for the CDR3: TGTGCCACCCAGCCACCTTTGAACACTGAAGCTTTCTTT. Translation gives CATQPPLNTEAFF.

The chain employs TRBV6-5 and TRBJ1-2; 9 positions match TRBD1. There are 14 residues in the CDR3. Losses at the gene ends were 8 bases for V and 5 bases for J; bases not matched to a gene: 9. Germline V CDR1 and CDR2: MNHEY, SVGAGI. Written as DNA, the CDR3 is TGTGCCAGCGGTGGGAGGACAGGGGTTTATGGCTACACCTTC. It translates to CASGGRTGVYGYTF.

The rearrangement links TRBV9 to TRBJ2-1, with TRBD1 identical over 8 bases. CDR1 and CDR2 (germline): SGDLS, YYNGEE. Trimming cost V 0 bases and J 3 bases; bases outside gene matches: 8. This CDR3 has 17 amino acids. The CDR3 DNA reads TGTGCCAGCAGCGTAGAACAGGGGGGCCTTTACTACAATGAGCAGTTCTTC. Its translation is CASSVEQGGLYYNEQFF.

The chain has TRBV19 and TRBJ2-6; 9 positions agree with TRBD1. The CDR3 has 17 residues. Per the germline V gene, CDR1 is LNHDA and CDR2 is SQIVND (reference sequence). The J segment lost 2 bases and the V segment lost 5 bases, leaving 7 bases of the junction unmatched. CDR3: CASSPGTGFPGANVLTF. The CDR3, as DNA: TGTGCCAGTAGTCCCGGGACAGGGTTCCCTGGGGCCAACGTCCTGACTTTC.

The chain recombines TRBV25-1 with TRBJ2-4; no definite D call. Trimming cost V 4 bases and J 5 bases, with 6 bases left between them. The germline gives CDR1 MGHDK, CDR2 SYGVNS. This CDR3 contains 12 residues. The CDR3 nucleotides are TGTGCCAGCAGTGTAAGCGAAAACATTCAGTACTTC. Its protein is CASSVSENIQYF.